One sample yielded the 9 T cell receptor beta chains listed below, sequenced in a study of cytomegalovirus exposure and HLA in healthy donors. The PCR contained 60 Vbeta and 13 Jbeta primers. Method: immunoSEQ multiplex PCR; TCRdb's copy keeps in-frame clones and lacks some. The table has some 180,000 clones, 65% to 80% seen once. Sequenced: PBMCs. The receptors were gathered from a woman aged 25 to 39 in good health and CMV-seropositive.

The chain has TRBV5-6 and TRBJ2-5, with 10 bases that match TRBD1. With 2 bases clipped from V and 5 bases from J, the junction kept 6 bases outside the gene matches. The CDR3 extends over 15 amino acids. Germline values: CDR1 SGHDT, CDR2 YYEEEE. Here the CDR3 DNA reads TGTGCCAGCAGCTTTGCGACAGGGGGCCTGGAGACCCAGTACTTC. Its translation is CASSFATGGLETQYF.

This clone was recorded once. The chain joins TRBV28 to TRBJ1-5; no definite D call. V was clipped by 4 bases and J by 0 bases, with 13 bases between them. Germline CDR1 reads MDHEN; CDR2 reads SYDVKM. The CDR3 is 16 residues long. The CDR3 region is CASSSADIFSNQPQHF. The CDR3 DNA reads TGTGCCAGCAGTTCTGCCGACATATTTAGCAATCAGCCCCAGCATTTT.

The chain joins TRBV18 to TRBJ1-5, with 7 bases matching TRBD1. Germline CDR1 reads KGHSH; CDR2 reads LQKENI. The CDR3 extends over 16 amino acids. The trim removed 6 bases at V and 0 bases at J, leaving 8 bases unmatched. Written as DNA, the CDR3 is TGTGCCAGCTCCTTCGGACAGGTCTATAGCAATCAGCCCCAGCATTTT. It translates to CASSFGQVYSNQPQHF.

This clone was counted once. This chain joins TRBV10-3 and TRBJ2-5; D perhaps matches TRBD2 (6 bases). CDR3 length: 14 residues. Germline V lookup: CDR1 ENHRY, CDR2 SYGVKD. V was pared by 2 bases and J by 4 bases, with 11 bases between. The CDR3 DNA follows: TGTGCCATCAGTGAGGCGGGGTCTCCAGAGACCCAGTACTTC. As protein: CAISEAGSPETQYF.

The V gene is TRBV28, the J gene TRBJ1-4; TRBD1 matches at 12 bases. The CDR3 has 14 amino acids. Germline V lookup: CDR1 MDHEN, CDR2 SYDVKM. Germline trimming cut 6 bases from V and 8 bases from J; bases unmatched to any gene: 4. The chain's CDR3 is CASSAGTGGEKLFF. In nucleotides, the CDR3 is TGTGCCAGCAGCGCCGGGACAGGGGGCGAAAAACTGTTTTTT.

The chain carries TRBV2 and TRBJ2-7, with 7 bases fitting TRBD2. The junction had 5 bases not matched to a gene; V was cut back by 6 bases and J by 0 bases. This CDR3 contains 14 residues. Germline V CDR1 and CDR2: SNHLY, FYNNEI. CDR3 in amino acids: CASSRDYYSYEQYF. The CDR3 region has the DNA TGTGCCAGCAGCCGGGACTACTACTCCTACGAGCAGTACTTC.

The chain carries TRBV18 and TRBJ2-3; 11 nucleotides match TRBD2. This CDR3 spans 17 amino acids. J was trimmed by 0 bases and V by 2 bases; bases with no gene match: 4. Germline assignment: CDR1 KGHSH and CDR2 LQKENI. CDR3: CASSPALAGGSTDTQYF. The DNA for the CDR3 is TGTGCCAGCTCACCAGCCCTAGCGGGGGGTAGCACAGATACGCAGTATTTT.

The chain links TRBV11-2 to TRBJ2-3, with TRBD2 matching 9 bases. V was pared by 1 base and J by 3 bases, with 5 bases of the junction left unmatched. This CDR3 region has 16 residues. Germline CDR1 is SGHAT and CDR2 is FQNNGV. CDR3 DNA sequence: TGTGCCAGCAGCTTAGGCGGCGGGGGGGCTACAGATACGCAGTATTTT. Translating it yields CASSLGGGGATDTQYF.

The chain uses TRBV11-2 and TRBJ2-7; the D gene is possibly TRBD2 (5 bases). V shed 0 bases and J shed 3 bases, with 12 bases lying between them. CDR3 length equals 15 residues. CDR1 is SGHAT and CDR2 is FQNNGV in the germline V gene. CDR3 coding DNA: TGTGCCAGCAGCTTAGACAGCGGATTGAACTACGAGCAGTACTTC. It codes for CASSLDSGLNYEQYF.